This T cell receptor beta chain was obtained from a study of T cell responses to AZD1222 COVID-19 vaccine. Study-wide results and limits: Clonal diversity may have been underestimated in mostly white British donors. Unmutated regions of variants are reportedly targeted by nearly half of spike-specific TCRs.

The table came from immunoSEQ multiplex PCR; TCRdb's copy has only in-frame clones and leaves some out. The table shows about 75,000 clones, with 70% to 90% occurring only once. To note about this clone: Antigen: not known.

The CDR3 extends over 15 amino acids. Deletions cut 6 bases from V and 7 bases from J, with 19 bases between. Germline values: CDR1 MNHEY, CDR2 SVGAGI. V is TRBV6-5 and J is TRBJ1-5; possibly TRBD1 for D (5 bases). The source of this sequence is an adult who received the MenACWY meningococcal vaccine as a control. The material sequenced was peripheral blood, taken 28 days after the second dose of the MenACWY control vaccine. Here the CDR3 reads CASSPGAGVKQPQHF. The CDR3 nucleotides read TGTGCCAGCAGCCCCGGGGCAGGAGTTAAGCAGCCCCAGCATTTT.